Following are 31 T cell receptor beta chains from one sample sequenced in a study of blood T cell repertoires in COVID-19. Profiling relied on immunoSEQ multiplex PCR, and the TCRdb table lists in-frame clones only, not all of them. The table shows about 310,000 clones, with about nine tenths occurring only once. Sequencing was carried out using peripheral blood. All receptors come from a man aged 50 or older with active or convalescent COVID-19.

CDR3 loop: CAWTAGIPANYGYTF. Written as DNA, the CDR3 is TGTGCCTGGACGGCAGGGATTCCAGCTAACTATGGCTACACCTTC. V is TRBV30 and J is TRBJ1-2, with TRBD1 as a possible D gene (5 bases). CDR1 and CDR2 (germline): GTSNPN, SVGIG (reference sequence). V was cut by 4 bases and J by 0 bases, with 15 bases left in between. The CDR3 has 15 residues.

The chain couples TRBV28 to TRBJ1-5, with D uncertain. CDR3 length: 15 amino acids. The V end was cut by 4 bases, the J end by 4 bases, with 14 bases between. The germline CDR1 and CDR2 sequences are MDHEN and SYDVKM. The CDR3 here is CASSSVSRRNQPQHF. In DNA, the CDR3 is TGTGCCAGCAGTTCGGTCTCACGCAGGAATCAGCCCCAGCATTTT.

V and J are TRBV7-3 and TRBJ2-2, with a possible D match to TRBD2 (6 bases). The CDR3 contains 15 residues. The germline V gene encodes CDR1 SGHTA and CDR2 FQGTGA. The V gene lost 2 bases and the J gene lost 6 bases, with 13 bases spanning the gap. This CDR3 reads CASSLFKEGPGELFF. CDR3 nucleotide sequence: TGTGCCAGCAGCTTATTTAAGGAGGGACCCGGGGAGCTGTTTTTT.

This rearrangement joins TRBV4-2 to TRBJ2-7, with 8 bases identical to TRBD1. The germline V gene encodes CDR1 LGHNA and CDR2 YNFKEQ. This CDR3 region has 16 residues. V was pared by 1 base and J by 1 base, with 6 bases of the junction left unmatched. CDR3 amino acids: CASSQVSGTGSYEQYF. DNA for the CDR3: TGTGCCAGCAGCCAAGTCTCAGGGACAGGTTCCTACGAGCAGTACTTC.

This chain links TRBV6-5 with TRBJ1-3; TRBD1 matches 7 bases. Trimming removed 11 bases from V and 0 bases from J; junction bases left unmatched: 7. From germline, CDR1 is MNHEY and CDR2 SVGAGI. The CDR3 spans 14 residues. CDR3 coding DNA: TGTGCCGGAAGACAGGGCTACTCTGGAAACACCATATATTTT. Protein product: CAGRQGYSGNTIYF.

V usage is TRBV18 and J usage is TRBJ2-5; D uncertain. There are 11 residues in the CDR3. Trimming left V 4 bases short and J 4 bases short, with 4 bases between. Germline CDR1 reads KGHSH; CDR2 reads LQKENI. DNA of the CDR3: TGTGCCAGCTCACTACTAGAGACCCAGTACTTC. The encoded protein is CASSLLETQYF.

The table lists this clone with a count of one. The J gene is TRBJ1-3, the V gene TRBV19; possibly TRBD1 for D (6 bases). Germline loops: CDR1 LNHDA, CDR2 SQIVND (reference sequence). The CDR3 runs 16 residues. V was trimmed by 3 bases and J by 0 bases, leaving 12 bases between them. The CDR3 nucleotides are TGTGCCAGTAGTATCGGCAGGGGATCCTCTGGAAACACCATATATTTT. This sequence encodes CASSIGRGSSGNTIYF.

The chain has TRBV23-1 and TRBJ2-2, with D maybe TRBD1 (10 bases). TRBV23-1 is noted as an ORF with a role that remains uncertain. The CDR3 length is 22 residues. Trimming pared 4 bases from V and 5 bases from J, leaving 35 bases between. CDR3 bases: TGCGCCAGCAGTCCGCCGACCGGGACAGGGGAATATGCGGGAGGGCCGACCGGGGAGCTGTTTTTT. Residues: CASSPPTGTGEYAGGPTGELFF.

CDR3 loop: CASSPSGTGRYGYTF. CDR3 DNA sequence: TGTGCCAGCAGCCCCTCGGGGACAGGGCGTTATGGCTACACCTTC. This sequence joins TRBV7-2 and TRBJ1-2; the match to TRBD1 covers 9 bases. V lost 5 bases to trimming and J lost 5 bases; unmatched junction nucleotides: 9. The germline gives CDR1 SGHTA, CDR2 FQGNSA. The CDR3 is made up of 15 amino acids.

This clone was counted only a few times. The rearrangement links TRBV25-1 to TRBJ1-4; D might be TRBD1 (6 bases). Trimming pared 6 bases from V and 1 base from J, leaving 9 bases between. Germline V CDR1 and CDR2: MGHDK, SYGVNS. This CDR3 region has 14 residues. This CDR3 reads CASRRTETNEKLFF. The CDR3 DNA reads as TGTGCCAGCAGACGGACAGAAACTAATGAAAAACTGTTTTTT.

Comments on this clone: The sample has other DNA sequences that encode this CDR3 too. This chain uses TRBV30 with TRBJ2-3; D not resolved. Germline V gene data show CDR1 as GTSNPN and CDR2 as SVGIG (reference sequence). The V gene lost 0 bases and the J gene lost 6 bases, with 4 bases spanning the gap. This CDR3 comprises 11 residues. The CDR3 loop reads CAWSVLDTQYF. CDR3 sequence (DNA): TGTGCCTGGAGTGTACTGGATACGCAGTATTTT.

The CDR3 region has the DNA TGTGCCAGCAGTGAGTGGGCTAGCGGATTCTTC. Amino acid sequence: CASSEWASGFF. This sequence joins TRBV6-1 and TRBJ2-1; 7 nucleotides agree with TRBD2. Germline V gives CDR1 MNHNS, CDR2 SASEGT. The V and J ends lost 3 bases and 16 bases, in that order; junction bases with no gene match: 6. This CDR3 comprises 11 residues.

J is TRBJ2-7 and V is TRBV29-1, with a weak D call TRBD2 (5 bases). This CDR3 comprises 15 residues. Per germline, CDR1 SQVTM and CDR2 ANQGSEA. The germline V and J ends were trimmed by 5 bases and 4 bases, with 21 bases remaining between them. The CDR3 protein is CSVTHLSGGGYEQYF. CDR3 DNA: TGCAGCGTTACCCACCTGAGTGGAGGAGGATACGAGCAGTACTTC.

As concerns this clone: Other DNA sequences in the sample encode the same CDR3. J is TRBJ1-1 and V is TRBV27, with D tentatively TRBD1 (5 bases). The CDR3 has 14 residues. Germline V gene data show CDR1 as MNHEY and CDR2 as SMNVEV (reference sequence). V was pared by 0 bases and J by 5 bases, with 10 bases between. This chain's CDR3 is CASSLSRGYTEAFF. The DNA for the CDR3 is TGTGCCAGCAGTTTATCGCGGGGGTATACTGAAGCTTTCTTT.

This chain links TRBV29-1 with TRBJ2-3; D is unresolved. V was pared by 3 bases and J by 2 bases, with 6 bases between. Germline values: CDR1 SQVTM, CDR2 ANQGSEA. This CDR3 region has 12 residues. Written as DNA, the CDR3 is TGCAGCGTTGAGAGACACACAGATACGCAGTATTTT. Amino acids: CSVERHTDTQYF.

The CDR3 DNA sequence: TGTGCCAGCTCACCGCGCAGGGAAAATTCACCCCTCCACTTT. It is translated as CASSPRRENSPLHF. J is TRBJ1-6 and V is TRBV18; a possible D gene is TRBD1 (5 bases). The ends were cut back, 3 bases at V and 7 bases at J, with 10 bases in the middle. The CDR3 spans 14 residues. CDR1 and CDR2 (germline): KGHSH, LQKENI.

The chain employs TRBV27 and TRBJ2-7, with TRBD2 matching 8 bases. The trim removed 6 bases at V and 4 bases at J, leaving 11 bases unmatched. In germline, CDR1 is MNHEY, CDR2 SMNVEV (reference sequence). CDR3 length: 15 amino acids. The CDR3 region is CASSVVAGWVYEQYF. CDR3 sequence (DNA): TGTGCCAGCAGCGTTGTAGCGGGATGGGTATACGAGCAGTACTTC.

The chain carries TRBV7-6 and TRBJ1-2; 7 positions agree with TRBD1. CDR1 is SGHVS and CDR2 is FNYEAQ in the germline V gene. The length of the CDR3 is 14 residues. With 1 base clipped from V and 1 base from J, the junction kept 0 bases outside the gene matches. For the CDR3, the DNA is TGTGCCAGCAGCTTAGGGGACAGTAACTATGGCTACACCTTC. This gives the protein CASSLGDSNYGYTF.

This clone was recorded only once. The chain carries TRBV27 and TRBJ1-1; D uncertain. V dropped 2 bases and J dropped 4 bases, with 14 bases sitting between them. Germline V gene data show CDR1 as MNHEY and CDR2 as SMNVEV (reference sequence). The CDR3 totals 15 residues. The CDR3 loop reads CASSLIDTVGTEAFF. CDR3 nucleotide sequence: TGTGCCAGCAGTTTAATTGACACGGTGGGCACTGAAGCTTTCTTT.

J is TRBJ2-3 and V is TRBV6-1, with 10 nucleotides matching TRBD2. The CDR3 has 18 amino acids. Germline loops: CDR1 MNHNS, CDR2 SASEGT. V was pared by 3 bases and J by 4 bases, with 13 bases of the junction left unmatched. The CDR3 region is CASSDRRTSGMAADTQYF. The CDR3, as DNA: TGTGCCAGCAGTGATAGGCGTACTAGCGGGATGGCAGCAGATACGCAGTATTTT.

CDR3 nucleotide sequence: TGTGCCACCAAAATTTTAGCGGGAGCGGTATACGAGCAGTACTTC. Translating gives CATKILAGAVYEQYF. The rearrangement links TRBV2 to TRBJ2-7; 9 nucleotides match TRBD2. J lost 4 bases, V lost 10 bases, and 14 bases had no gene match. The CDR3 spans 15 residues. CDR1 and CDR2 from the germline V gene are SNHLY and FYNNEI.

With regard to this clone: The same CDR3 arises from other DNA sequences in this sample as well. The chain recombines TRBV27 with TRBJ1-6; 8 bases match TRBD1. The CDR3 is 14 amino acids. After removal of 5 bases from V and 7 bases from J, the junction contained 4 bases not matched to a gene. CDR1 MNHEY and CDR2 SMNVEV come from the germline V gene (reference sequence). CDR3 sequence (DNA): TGTGCCAGCAGTCGAGACAGGGGCAATTCACCCCTCCACTTT. The encoded protein is CASSRDRGNSPLHF.

J is TRBJ1-1 and V is TRBV9; D is unresolved. Trimming pared 2 bases from V and 1 base from J, leaving 12 bases between. From germline, CDR1 is SGDLS and CDR2 YYNGEE. The CDR3 totals 15 residues. CDR3 nucleotide sequence: TGTGCCAGCAGCGTGGCGAGGGAGGGGAACACTGAAGCTTTCTTT. Protein sequence: CASSVAREGNTEAFF. Full variable domain (missing parts from reference TRBV9 and TRBJ1-1): DSGVTQTPKHLITATGQRVTLRCSPRSGDLSVYWYQQSLDQGLQFLIQYYNGEERAKGNILERFSAQQFPDLHSELNLSSLELGDSALYFCASSVAREGNTEAFFGQGTRLTVV.

This clone was found once. This CDR3 is also generated by other DNA sequences in the sample. The V call is TRBV24-1, the J call TRBJ2-1, with 8 bases matching TRBD1. The CDR3 is 15 amino acids. The V segment lost 3 bases and the J segment 5 bases; nucleotides outside the gene matches: 5. The germline CDR1 and CDR2 sequences are KGHDR and SFDVKD. The CDR3 nucleotides are TGTGCCACCAGTGATCCCGGACAGGGTGACAATGAGCAGTTCTTC. Translated: CATSDPGQGDNEQFF.

The chain has TRBV6-5 and TRBJ2-7; no clear D. This CDR3 is 16 amino acids long. CDR1 is MNHEY, CDR2 SVGAGI, per germline. V gave up 0 bases and J gave up 0 bases, with 12 bases separating them. CDR3 residues: CASSYSLSSSSYEQYF. The CDR3 DNA is TGTGCCAGCAGTTACTCTCTGTCGTCGAGCTCCTACGAGCAGTACTTC.

The chain links TRBV25-1 to TRBJ1-1, with unresolved D. CDR3 length: 12 amino acids. Per the germline V gene, CDR1 is MGHDK and CDR2 is SYGVNS. Deletions cut 6 bases from V and 8 bases from J, with 13 bases between. CDR3 DNA: TGTGCCAGCAGCATGCCGGGAAGGGAAGCTTTCTTT. Protein sequence: CASSMPGREAFF.

The CDR3 is CAGQERMNTEAFF. The CDR3 DNA is TGTGCCGGACAGGAGCGAATGAACACTGAAGCTTTCTTT. V is TRBV12-3 or TRBV12-4 and J is TRBJ1-1, with TRBD1 matching over 7 bases. This CDR3 region has 13 residues. The junction had 6 bases not matched to a gene; V was cut back by 11 bases and J by 0 bases.

This chain joins TRBV6-2 or TRBV6-3 and TRBJ2-7; possibly TRBD1 for D (6 bases). The CDR3 runs 14 residues. V was shortened by 2 bases and J by 1 base, with 9 bases between the two germline ends. Germline V gives CDR1 MNHEY, CDR2 SVGEGT. CDR3 sequence (DNA): TGTGCCAGCAGTTACGGGACACGTTCCTACGAGCAGTACTTC. Encoded protein: CASSYGTRSYEQYF.

The chain couples TRBV2 to TRBJ2-7; perhaps TRBD1 as D (6 bases). Trimming removed 3 bases from V and 0 bases from J, with 18 bases in between. Per germline, CDR1 SNHLY and CDR2 FYNNEI. The CDR3 spans 17 residues. CDR3 in DNA: TGTGCCAGCAGTGAGGGACCTACAGGGTTCGACTCCTACGAGCAGTACTTC. Translation: CASSEGPTGFDSYEQYF.

J is TRBJ1-2 and V is TRBV2; 7 bases align to TRBD1. The V gene end was trimmed by 4 bases and the J gene end by 2 bases; junction bases not matched to a gene: 4. Germline assignment: CDR1 SNHLY and CDR2 FYNNEI. This CDR3 has 14 amino acids. The chain's CDR3 is CASSALTGNYGYTF. DNA for the CDR3: TGTGCCAGCAGTGCCCTGACAGGGAACTATGGCTACACCTTC.

Only a few counts were recorded for this clone. The chain employs TRBV20-1 and TRBJ2-1; 8 bases agree with TRBD2. After removal of 3 bases from V and 9 bases from J, the junction contained 13 bases not matched to a gene. Looked up from germline, CDR1 is DFQATT and CDR2 is SNEGSKA (reference sequence). This CDR3 has 15 amino acids. The CDR3 loop is CSASKVAGSKGEQFF. The CDR3 coding sequence is TGCAGTGCTAGTAAGGTAGCGGGAAGTAAAGGTGAGCAGTTCTTC.